Given below is one TCR beta chain in context. Its matching antigen is unknown. The CDR3 has 16 residues. V was cut by 6 bases and J by 7 bases, with 24 bases left in between. Germline V gives CDR1 LNHDA, CDR2 SQIVND (reference sequence). The sample originates from a study of CD8+CD57+ T cells in acquired aplastic anemia. Turning to the study itself: The average read count for CD4+ cells in healthy donors was 10 million to 11 million. Whole-study findings and limits: Statistical testing detected no significant gap in CD8+ Simpson's diversity between patients and controls. Some 28 CD8+ CDR3 sequences occurred in both the patients and the controls.

Investigators profiled TCR beta VDJ and CDR3 from genomic DNA template. TCRdb passed the reads through MiXCR, listing each CDR3 protein once. Among 150,000 or so distinct CDR3 sequences listed, about three fifths were seen once. This TCR derives from a human donor in good health. Sequencing used sorted CD4+, CD8+, or CD8+CD57+ T cells (not recorded which) from PBMCs. V and J are TRBV19 and TRBJ1-1, with D maybe TRBD1 (6 bases). For the CDR3, the DNA is TGTGCCAGTAGCTTAAAGAACAGGGAAAGGCGAGGTGAAGCTTTCTTT. Amino acid sequence: CASSLKNRERRGEAFF.